These 4 T cell receptor beta chains originate from one sample sequenced in a study of radiotherapy plus CTLA-4 blockade in lung cancer. Using immunoSEQ multiplex PCR, the repertoire was profiled, and TCRdb retains in-frame clones only, with some absent. The sample has 90,000 or so clones, around 83% seen once. This specimen was peripheral blood, taken from a patient treated with radiotherapy plus ipilimumab. The receptors originated from a human donor with non-small cell lung cancer who had stable disease on radiotherapy plus ipilimumab.

This rearrangement joins TRBV11-2 to TRBJ1-2; TRBD1 might be the D (6 bases). V was clipped by 0 bases and J by 4 bases, with 12 bases between them. Germline V gene sequence: CDR1 SGHAT, CDR2 FQNNGV. CDR3 size: 15 residues. The CDR3 loop reads CASSLDPGGIYGYTF. The CDR3 bases are TGTGCCAGCAGCTTAGACCCGGGGGGCATCTATGGCTACACCTTC.

The V gene is TRBV25-1, the J gene TRBJ2-5, with a possible D match to TRBD2 (5 bases). CDR1 is MGHDK and CDR2 is SYGVNS in the germline V gene. V was clipped by 6 bases and J by 4 bases, with 15 bases between them. The CDR3 contains 14 residues. The DNA for the CDR3 is TGTGCCAGCAGCCGAGCCGGGCGGGTAGAGACCCAGTACTTC. Its protein product is CASSRAGRVETQYF.

The CDR3 DNA reads TGTGCCAGCTGGGGCCCTGCTACCTCCTACGAGCAGTACTTC. Its translation: CASWGPATSYEQYF. The V call is TRBV2, the J call TRBJ2-7, with D perhaps TRBD1 (5 bases). V was trimmed by 8 bases and J by 0 bases, leaving 14 bases between them. The CDR3 is 14 residues long. Germline CDR1 and CDR2: SNHLY and FYNNEI.

In nucleotides, the CDR3 is TGTGCCAGCAGGACAAGGGGAAATCAGCCCCAGCATTTT. The encoded protein is CASRTRGNQPQHF. The gene calls are TRBV6-5 and TRBJ1-5; possibly TRBD1 for D (5 bases). This CDR3 has 13 amino acids. Trimming removed 6 bases from V and 4 bases from J, with 10 bases in between. Germline V CDR1 and CDR2: MNHEY, SVGAGI.